Listed here are 20 T cell receptor beta chains from one sample, sequenced in a study of T cells expressing NK-cell markers. TCRdb re-called the 5' RACE reads; every CDR3 protein appears as one record, without DNA. The sample totals 130,000 to 150,000 distinct CDR3 sequences. Sequences were obtained from blood T cells: a sorted CD56 or NKG2C T cell subset, CD4+ or CD8+ T cells, or bulk PBMC T cells (not recorded which). These receptors all come from a man younger than 30 in good health.

CDR3 loop: CASSSHLSGNVLTF. The chain links TRBV13 to TRBJ2-6; no DNA is available, so the TRBD1 call from TCRdb remains unchecked. CDR1 and CDR2 from the germline V gene are PRHDT and FYEKMQ (reference sequence). CDR3 size: 14 residues.

The genes are TRBV12-3 or TRBV12-4 and TRBJ2-3. The CDR3 has 17 amino acids. The CDR3 spells CASSFRASGKSTDTQYF.

The chain links TRBV24-1 to TRBJ1-2; the D call of TRBD1 rests on TCRdb alone, since no DNA is present to check it. CDR1 is KGHDR and CDR2 is SFDVKD in the germline V gene. The CDR3 runs 14 residues. CDR3 amino acids: CATSFAGVSYGYTF.

The chain couples TRBV6-1 to TRBJ1-5; the D call of TRBD1 rests on TCRdb alone, since no DNA is present to check it. CDR1 MNHNS and CDR2 SASEGT come from the germline V gene. There are 15 residues in the CDR3. Here the CDR3 reads CASSELDSFNQPQHF.

The rearrangement uses TRBV11-3 and TRBJ2-1; TCRdb outputs TRBD2, but without DNA this stays unchecked. This CDR3 contains 16 residues. Germline V gene sequence: CDR1 SGHNT, CDR2 YENEEA. This CDR3 reads CASSRPSSGGVGEQFF.

This chain connects TRBV2 to TRBJ2-1; TCRdb reports TRBD2, a call that lacks DNA to check it against. This CDR3 comprises 11 residues. CDR1 is SNHLY and CDR2 is FYNNEI in the germline V gene. CDR3 sequence reads: CASSASGEQFF.

The V call is TRBV4-2, the J call TRBJ1-1. CDR1 and CDR2 (germline): LGHNA, YNFKEQ. The CDR3 has 15 residues. The chain's CDR3 is CASSLEEGLNTEAFF.

The chain carries TRBV12-3 or TRBV12-4 and TRBJ2-2; without DNA, the TCRdb call of TRBD1 cannot be checked. The CDR3 covers 14 residues. The CDR3 loop reads CASNLWGGTGELFF.

The CDR3 is CSVGADSWYGYTF. The chain has TRBV29-1 and TRBJ1-2; TCRdb's D call, TRBD1, is unchecked because there is no DNA. This CDR3 is built from 13 residues. Germline CDR1 SQVTM, CDR2 ANQGSEA.

The rearrangement links TRBV23-1 to TRBJ2-1. TRBV23-1 carries the ORF label, with uncertain function. The CDR3 has 17 amino acids. The CDR3 region is CASSQTDAPSSYNEQFF.

CDR3 region: CASSRGLAVMGEQFF. V gene TRBV7-6 combines with J gene TRBJ2-1; there is no DNA to check the TCRdb D call of TRBD2. The CDR3 has 15 amino acids. Germline loops: CDR1 SGHVS, CDR2 FNYEAQ.

The rearrangement uses TRBV10-3 and TRBJ2-1; the D gene TCRdb calls, TRBD1, cannot be checked with no DNA. Looked up from germline, CDR1 is ENHRY and CDR2 is SYGVKD. The length of the CDR3 is 12 residues. CDR3 protein: CATGQRYNEQFF.

This CDR3 is CATSDLQETGHNEQFF. The J gene is TRBJ2-1, the V gene TRBV24-1; there is no DNA to check the TCRdb D call of TRBD1. This CDR3 contains 16 residues. Germline V gene lookup returns CDR1 KGHDR and CDR2 SFDVKD.

The V call is TRBV27, the J call TRBJ2-7; TCRdb reports TRBD2, a call that lacks DNA to check it against. The germline V gene encodes CDR1 MNHEY and CDR2 SMNVEV (reference sequence). This CDR3 region has 14 residues. This CDR3 reads CASSFGLAGREQYF.

The chain combines TRBV10-3 with TRBJ2-7; TCRdb returns TRBD2, unconfirmable since there is no DNA. The germline V gene has CDR1 ENHRY and CDR2 SYGVKD. There are 15 residues in the CDR3. The CDR3 spells CAISEGSPSAYEQYF.

The chain uses TRBV13 and TRBJ1-4; there is no DNA to check the TCRdb D call of TRBD1. The CDR3 is made up of 15 amino acids. The germline gives CDR1 PRHDT, CDR2 FYEKMQ (reference sequence). CDR3 sequence: CASSPPDRHNEKLFF.

The chain is built from TRBV4-2 and TRBJ2-1; TCRdb proposes TRBD2, but this gene call is untestable without DNA. CDR1 and CDR2 from the germline V gene are LGHNA and YNFKEQ. The CDR3 has 17 residues. CDR3 amino acids: CASSQDKLARPNNEQFF.

The chain links TRBV14 to TRBJ2-5. CDR3 length equals 11 residues. The germline gives CDR1 SGHDN, CDR2 FVKESK. The chain's CDR3 is CASSQVSTQYF. The complete variable domain, with remaining parts taken from reference TRBV14 and TRBJ2-5, reads EAGVTQFPSHSVIEKGQTVTLRCDPISGHDNLYWYRRVMGKEIKFLLHFVKESKQDESGMPNNRFLAERTGGTYSTLKVQPAELEDSGVYFCASSQVSTQYFGPGTRLLVL.

This chain joins TRBV9 and TRBJ2-7; no DNA is available, so the TRBD2 call from TCRdb remains unchecked. The CDR3 is 17 residues long. Germline lookup yields CDR1 SGDLS and CDR2 YYNGEE. The CDR3 is CASSEKGFASGTYEQYF.

The chain employs TRBV5-1 and TRBJ2-1; TCRdb calls TRBD1, which cannot be checked without DNA. CDR1 is SGHRS, CDR2 YFSETQ, per germline. The CDR3 consists of 14 residues. CDR3 sequence: CASSLDGVLYEQFF.